The 7 T cell receptor beta chains below all came from one sample that was sequenced in a study of cytomegalovirus exposure and HLA in healthy donors. Primers for the PCR totalled 60 Vbeta and 13 Jbeta. Assay used: immunoSEQ multiplex PCR; TCRdb lists only in-frame clones, some missing. Here the sample spans about 120,000 clones, approximately 84% being singletons. The sample consisted of PBMCs. The receptors derive from a man aged 50 or older in good health and CMV-seronegative.

V gene TRBV27 combines with J gene TRBJ1-2, with D unresolved. Deletions cut 3 bases from V and 1 base from J, with 6 bases between. Germline CDR1 reads MNHEY; CDR2 reads SMNVEV (reference sequence). CDR3 length equals 13 residues. CDR3 sequence reads: CASSLTSNYGYTF. Here the CDR3 DNA reads TGTGCCAGCAGTTTGACAAGTAACTATGGCTACACCTTC.

This clone showed up just once. V is TRBV6-5 and J is TRBJ2-7; D is uncertain. The CDR3 loop spans 14 amino acids. CDR1 MNHEY and CDR2 SVGAGI come from the germline V gene. Deletions cut 2 bases from V and 0 bases from J, with 8 bases between. The chain's CDR3 is CASSYDTSSYEQYF. DNA for the CDR3: TGTGCCAGCAGTTACGACACGAGCTCCTACGAGCAGTACTTC.

The chain carries TRBV28 and TRBJ1-1, with TRBD1 matching 7 bases. The V segment lost 7 bases and the J segment 3 bases; nucleotides outside the gene matches: 11. Germline assignment: CDR1 MDHEN and CDR2 SYDVKM. The CDR3 has 15 amino acids. CDR3 in DNA: TGTGCCAGCATGGGGACAGCCTTCAGAGACACTGAAGCTTTCTTT. Residues: CASMGTAFRDTEAFF.

The chain has TRBV4-3 and TRBJ2-7; 8 positions match TRBD1. In germline, CDR1 is LGHNA, CDR2 YSLEER. With 3 bases clipped from V and 2 bases from J, the junction kept 6 bases outside the gene matches. The CDR3 consists of 15 residues. CDR3 region: CASSQGDRQAYEQYF. In DNA, the CDR3 is TGCGCCAGCAGCCAGGGGGACAGGCAGGCCTACGAGCAGTACTTC.

The gene calls are TRBV7-2 and TRBJ2-1, with a possible D match to TRBD1 (5 bases). The ends were cut back, 5 bases at V and 10 bases at J, with 12 bases in the middle. Looked up from germline, CDR1 is SGHTA and CDR2 is FQGNSA. The CDR3 loop spans 12 amino acids. CDR3 sequence: CASSHPAGEQFF. CDR3 DNA: TGTGCCAGCAGCCACCCCGCAGGGGAGCAGTTCTTC.

This chain joins TRBV29-1 and TRBJ1-2; 7 nucleotides match TRBD1. V trimming: 4 bases; J trimming: 8 bases; junction bases outside the gene matches: 10. Germline V gene sequence: CDR1 SQVTM, CDR2 ANQGSEA. The CDR3 totals 13 residues. The CDR3 DNA sequence: TGCAGCGTTGGCCCAGGGGGAGTAGGCGGCTACACCTTC. Protein product: CSVGPGGVGGYTF.

The V call is TRBV5-4, the J call TRBJ2-7; 7 bases are shared with TRBD1. Germline V gives CDR1 SGHNT, CDR2 YYREEE (reference sequence). With V trimmed by 5 bases and J by 2 bases, 4 bases remained unmatched. The CDR3 sequence is 13 residues long. The CDR3 region has the DNA TGTGCCAGCAGTTTCGGGACAGCCTACGAGCAGTACTTC. Its protein product is CASSFGTAYEQYF.